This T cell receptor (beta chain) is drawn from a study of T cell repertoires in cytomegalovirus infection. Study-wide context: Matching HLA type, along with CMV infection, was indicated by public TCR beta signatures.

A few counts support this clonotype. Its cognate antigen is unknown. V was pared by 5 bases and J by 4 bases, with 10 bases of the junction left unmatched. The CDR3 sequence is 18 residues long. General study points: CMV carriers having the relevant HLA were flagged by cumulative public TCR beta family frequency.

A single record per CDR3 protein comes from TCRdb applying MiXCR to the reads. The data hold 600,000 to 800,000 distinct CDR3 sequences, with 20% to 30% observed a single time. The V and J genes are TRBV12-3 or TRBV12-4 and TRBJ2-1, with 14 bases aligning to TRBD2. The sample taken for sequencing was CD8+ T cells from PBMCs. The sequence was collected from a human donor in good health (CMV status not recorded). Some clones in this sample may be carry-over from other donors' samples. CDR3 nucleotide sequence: TGTGCCAGCAGTGTATTGACTAGCGGGGGGGAGAAGTACAATGAGCAGTTCTTC. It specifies CASSVLTSGGEKYNEQFF.